This T cell receptor beta chain was captured by sequencing in a study of early T cells in non-severe SARS-CoV-2 infection. This clonotype was detected ten times or more. Germline lookup yields CDR1 KGHSH and CDR2 LQKENI. The CDR3 has 16 residues. The trim removed 2 bases at V and 7 bases at J, leaving 8 bases unmatched. TCRdb fed the 5' RACE reads into MiXCR, producing one record per CDR3 protein. The sample consists of 35,000 to 45,000 distinct CDR3 sequences, 5% to 6.5% of them appearing once. The J gene is TRBJ1-6, the V gene TRBV18; 7 bases match TRBD1. This TCR was recovered from an adult who was a healthcare worker with PCR-confirmed SARS-CoV-2 infection or an uninfected control (not recorded which). The material sequenced was whole blood, taken at baseline. The CDR3 DNA reads as TGTGCCAGCTCACCAGCTACGGGGACAGCGAATTCACCCCTCCACTTT. Protein product: CASSPATGTANSPLHF. Looking up the rest from reference TRBV18 and TRBJ1-6 gives the full variable domain: NAGVMQNPRHLVRRRGQEARLRCSPMKGHSHVYWYRQLPEEGLKFMVYLQKENIIDESGMPKERFSAEFPKEGPSILRIQQVVRGDSAAYFCASSPATGTANSPLHFGNGTRLTVT.